Described below is a single T cell receptor beta chain sequence and its context. Its antigen is unknown. Per germline, CDR1 SEHNR and CDR2 FQNEAQ (reference sequence). Trimming cost V 3 bases and J 4 bases, with 9 bases left between them. The CDR3 has 13 residues. The data originate from a study of OX40 agonist ivuxolimab in advanced cancers. Study-level background: At doses from 0.01 to 10 mg/kg, patients were given intravenous ivuxolimab every 2 weeks.

Overall study findings and caveats: Normalized T-cell clonal expansion was also low in some nonresponders.

TCRdb's copy holds only in-frame clones and misses some; the assay was immunoSEQ multiplex PCR. The sample includes some 74,000 clones, 82% of them seen just once. The sample in question was CD4+ or CD8+ T cells sorted from blood, obtained in a trial of the OX40 agonist ivuxolimab. This sequence joins TRBV7-9 and TRBJ1-1; a weak D match, TRBD1 (5 bases). This TCR was sampled from an adult with an advanced solid tumor such as melanoma, head and neck, liver or kidney cancer. CDR3 residues: CASSLGGSTEAFF. CDR3 bases: TGTGCCAGCAGCTTGGGGGGTAGCACTGAAGCTTTCTTT.